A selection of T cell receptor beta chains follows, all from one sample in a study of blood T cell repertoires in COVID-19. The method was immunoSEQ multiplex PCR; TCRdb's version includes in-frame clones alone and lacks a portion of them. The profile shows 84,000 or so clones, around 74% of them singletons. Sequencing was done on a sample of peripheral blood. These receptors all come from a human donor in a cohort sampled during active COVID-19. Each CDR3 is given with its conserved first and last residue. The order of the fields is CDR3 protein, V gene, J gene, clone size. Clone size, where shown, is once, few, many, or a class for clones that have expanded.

CASSLGTGTKNIQYF	TRBV7-2	TRBJ2-4	.
CASSSLGGSYGYTF	TRBV5-1	TRBJ1-2	.
CASSSGQRYSNQPQHF	TRBV28	TRBJ1-5	.
CASSPGRGVGTGELFF	TRBV4-1	TRBJ2-2	.
CASSPMTGRRAEAFF	TRBV18	TRBJ1-1	few
CASSPLTGSNEQYF	TRBV18	TRBJ2-7	.
CATSRSLGAGEETQYF	TRBV15	TRBJ2-5	.
CASSLLSNSNQPQHF	TRBV27	TRBJ1-5	.
CASSHRQPREKLFF	TRBV3-1/TRBV3-2	TRBJ1-4	few
CASSPPSSYNSPLHF	TRBV3-1/TRBV3-2	TRBJ1-6	few
CASSSRGPTGNTIYF	TRBV6-6	TRBJ1-3	.
CASSLDPRSSYEQYF	TRBV5-5	TRBJ2-7	.
CASSSRLAGQETQYF	TRBV11-1	TRBJ2-5	.
CASSPAGQTAYEQYF	TRBV18	TRBJ2-7	.
CASSRTSGGGNYGYTF	TRBV9	TRBJ1-2	.
CASSLRYRGQGIGNTIYF	TRBV11-3	TRBJ1-3	few
CASSAKRTNSPLHF	TRBV2	TRBJ1-6	.
CASSQDPRVSGYTF	TRBV4-3	TRBJ1-2	once
CASSRQGYEQYF	TRBV11-2	TRBJ2-7	once
CASSPAGTGGPYGYTF	TRBV11-2	TRBJ1-2	.
CASSLALAGGQEQYF	TRBV5-4	TRBJ2-7	.
CASSQGQLLSLGYTF	TRBV3-1/TRBV3-2	TRBJ1-2	.
CASSVQGAAYEQYF	TRBV7-2	TRBJ2-7	once
CASNPGQGSYEQYF	TRBV27	TRBJ2-7	.
CASSPPGTGGSQGYTF	TRBV28	TRBJ1-2	.
CASSHVESSVRDEQYF	TRBV5-1	TRBJ2-7	.
CAIRLAGNSGANVLTF	TRBV10-3	TRBJ2-6	.
CASNTQGANYEQYF	TRBV28	TRBJ2-7	.
CASSSRTSGGMDTQYF	TRBV9	TRBJ2-3	.
CASSPGTGVYEQYF	TRBV18	TRBJ2-7	.
CSVSPLAGATDTQYF	TRBV29-1	TRBJ2-3	.
CASSGGGNSPLHF	TRBV9	TRBJ1-6	.
CAISEWQGNGYTF	TRBV10-3	TRBJ1-2	.
CASSPTGFGTEAFF	TRBV7-9	TRBJ1-1	few
CAWTGRDWETEAFF	TRBV30	TRBJ1-1	.
CASRSGSGGNTDTQYF	TRBV2	TRBJ2-3	.
CASSLGLAGDYQETQYF	TRBV5-1	TRBJ2-5	.
CAWGQLRAFF	TRBV30	TRBJ1-1	.
CASSPPRRGYTF	TRBV11-3	TRBJ1-2	.
CASSLGRRITEAFF	TRBV7-8	TRBJ1-1	.
CAWRGRQPGANYGYTF	TRBV30	TRBJ1-2	.
CASSLRSGPGANVLTF	TRBV27	TRBJ2-6	many
CASSYWTPQETQYF	TRBV6-2/TRBV6-3	TRBJ2-5	few
CASSDRVGNSPLHF	TRBV2	TRBJ1-6	.
CAIMGTDNVLTF	TRBV10-3	TRBJ2-6	few
CASSGGPRNQPQHF	TRBV5-6	TRBJ1-5	.
CASSRSGEGFYGYTF	TRBV19	TRBJ1-2	.
CASSVNQVNTEAFF	TRBV9	TRBJ1-1	.
CASSSQGNYGYTF	TRBV5-1	TRBJ1-2	.
CASSLGALDPSGYTF	TRBV5-6	TRBJ1-2	.
CSASPGGVGAYEQYF	TRBV20-1	TRBJ2-7	.
CASRSGTSAETQYF	TRBV6-5	TRBJ2-5	.
CASSLWQGRYEQYF	TRBV7-3	TRBJ2-7	few
CASRTLVSYEQYF	TRBV6-9	TRBJ2-7	few
CASSLQGAGYGYTF	TRBV5-1	TRBJ1-2	.
CASSPKLAVQETQYF	TRBV18	TRBJ2-5	.
CASRNGQVSRSYEQYF	TRBV5-6	TRBJ2-7	.
CASSGGTSKGSGNTIYF	TRBV7-9	TRBJ1-3	.
CASSLSSPYEQYF	TRBV12-3/TRBV12-4	TRBJ2-7	.